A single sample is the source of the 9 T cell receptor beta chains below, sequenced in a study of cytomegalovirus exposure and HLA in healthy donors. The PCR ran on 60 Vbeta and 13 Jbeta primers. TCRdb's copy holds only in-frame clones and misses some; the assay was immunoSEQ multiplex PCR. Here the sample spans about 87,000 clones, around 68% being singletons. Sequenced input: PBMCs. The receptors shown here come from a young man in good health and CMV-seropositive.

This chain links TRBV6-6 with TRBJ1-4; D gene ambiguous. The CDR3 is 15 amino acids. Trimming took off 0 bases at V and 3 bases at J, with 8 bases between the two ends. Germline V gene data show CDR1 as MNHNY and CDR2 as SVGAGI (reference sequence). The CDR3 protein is CASSYSSGSNEKLFF. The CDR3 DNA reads TGTGCCAGCAGTTACTCCTCGGGGTCTAATGAAAAACTGTTTTTT.

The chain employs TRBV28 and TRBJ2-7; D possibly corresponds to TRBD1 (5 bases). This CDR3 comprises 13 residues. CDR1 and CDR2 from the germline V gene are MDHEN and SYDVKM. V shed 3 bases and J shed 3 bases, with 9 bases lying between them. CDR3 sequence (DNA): TGTGCCAGCAGTTTGGGGCCGAGCTACGAGCAGTACTTC. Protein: CASSLGPSYEQYF.

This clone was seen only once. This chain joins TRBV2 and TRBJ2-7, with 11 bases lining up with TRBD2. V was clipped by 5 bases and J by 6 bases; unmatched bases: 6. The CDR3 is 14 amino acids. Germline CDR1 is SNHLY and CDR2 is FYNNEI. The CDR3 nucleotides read TGTGCCAGCAGTAGTGGACTAGCGGGTAGCGAGCAGTACTTC. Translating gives CASSSGLAGSEQYF.

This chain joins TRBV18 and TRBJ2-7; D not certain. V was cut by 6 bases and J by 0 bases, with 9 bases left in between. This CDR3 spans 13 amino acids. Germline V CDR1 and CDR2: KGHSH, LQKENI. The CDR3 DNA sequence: TGTGCCAGCTCTGACGGAGACTCCTACGAGCAGTACTTC. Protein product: CASSDGDSYEQYF. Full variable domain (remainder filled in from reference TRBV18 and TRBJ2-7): NAGVMQNPRHLVRRRGQEARLRCSPMKGHSHVYWYRQLPEEGLKFMVYLQKENIIDESGMPKERFSAEFPKEGPSILRIQQVVRGDSAAYFCASSDGDSYEQYFGPGTRLTVT.

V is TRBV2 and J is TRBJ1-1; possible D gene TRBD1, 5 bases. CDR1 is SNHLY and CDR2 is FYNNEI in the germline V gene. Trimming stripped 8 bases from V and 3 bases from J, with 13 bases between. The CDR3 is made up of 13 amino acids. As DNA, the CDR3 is TGTGCCAGCGGCAGGGCAGAGGACACTGAAGCTTTCTTT. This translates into CASGRAEDTEAFF.

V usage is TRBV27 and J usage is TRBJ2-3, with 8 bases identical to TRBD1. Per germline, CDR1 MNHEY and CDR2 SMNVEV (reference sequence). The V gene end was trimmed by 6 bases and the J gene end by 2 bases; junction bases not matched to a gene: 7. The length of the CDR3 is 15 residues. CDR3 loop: CASSPRGLATDTQYF. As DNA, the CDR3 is TGTGCCAGCAGCCCCAGGGGGCTCGCCACAGATACGCAGTATTTT.

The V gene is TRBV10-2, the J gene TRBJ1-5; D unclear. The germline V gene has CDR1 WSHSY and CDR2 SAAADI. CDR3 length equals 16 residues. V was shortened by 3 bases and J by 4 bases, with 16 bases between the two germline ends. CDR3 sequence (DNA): TGCGCCAGCAGTGATCCCGGGTCCCCGGCGAATCAGCCCCAGCATTTT. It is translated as CASSDPGSPANQPQHF.

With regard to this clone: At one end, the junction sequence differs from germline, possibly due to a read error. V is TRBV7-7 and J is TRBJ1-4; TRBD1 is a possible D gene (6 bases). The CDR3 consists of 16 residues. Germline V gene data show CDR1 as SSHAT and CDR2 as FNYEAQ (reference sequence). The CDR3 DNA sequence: TGTGCTAGCAGCTCGTTCGGACAGACCACAAATGAAAAACTGTTTTTT. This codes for CASSSFGQTTNEKLFF.

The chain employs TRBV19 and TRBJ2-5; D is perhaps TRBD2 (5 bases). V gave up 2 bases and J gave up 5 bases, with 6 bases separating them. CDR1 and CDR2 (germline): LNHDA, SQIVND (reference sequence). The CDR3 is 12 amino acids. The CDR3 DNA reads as TGTGCCAGTAGTATACCGGGGGAGACCCAGTACTTC. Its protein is CASSIPGETQYF.